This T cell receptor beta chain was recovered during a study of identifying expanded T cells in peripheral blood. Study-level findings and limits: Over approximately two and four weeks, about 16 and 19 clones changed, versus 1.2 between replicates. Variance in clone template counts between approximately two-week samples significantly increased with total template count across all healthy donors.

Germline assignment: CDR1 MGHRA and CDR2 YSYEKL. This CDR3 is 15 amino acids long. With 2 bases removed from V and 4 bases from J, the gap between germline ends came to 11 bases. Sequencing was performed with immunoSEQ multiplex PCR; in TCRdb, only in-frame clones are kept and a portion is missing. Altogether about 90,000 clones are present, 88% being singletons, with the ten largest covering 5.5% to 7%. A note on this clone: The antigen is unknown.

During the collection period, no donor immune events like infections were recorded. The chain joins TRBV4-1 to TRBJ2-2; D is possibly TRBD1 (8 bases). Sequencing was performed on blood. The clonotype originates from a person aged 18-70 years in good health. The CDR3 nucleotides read TGCGCCAGCAGCCAAACAGGGGGGGGCACCGGGGAGCTGTTTTTT. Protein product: CASSQTGGGTGELFF.